This TCR beta chain was identified in a study of blood T cell repertoires in COVID-19. Study as a whole: Sites in the United States, Italy and Spain provided acute and convalescent COVID-19 samples. The analysed material was cDNA or gDNA that came from T cells, B-cell-depleted T cells, or PBMCs.

This CDR3 is built from 14 residues. Germline assignment: CDR1 SGHAT and CDR2 FQNNGV. Trimming cost V 0 bases and J 6 bases, with 9 bases left between them. Original analysis: Reference gene primer amplification in the assay estimated nucleated cell counts. Generated by immunoSEQ multiplex PCR, the TCRdb table keeps only in-frame clones and is missing some. From that table come the V and J calls and clone size; the DNA was used to work out D and trimming. This table has hundreds of thousands of clones, around 86% appearing once. While infection was still active, Seattle patients were enrolled and then followed longitudinally.

This receptor was identified in a woman in her fifties or sixties with COVID-19, enrolled during active disease. The V and J genes are TRBV11-2 and TRBJ1-5; D is unclear. The specimen was peripheral blood. CDR3 residues: CASSLDGGSQPQHF. Written as DNA, the CDR3 is TGTGCCAGCAGCTTAGATGGAGGGAGTCAGCCCCAGCATTTT.